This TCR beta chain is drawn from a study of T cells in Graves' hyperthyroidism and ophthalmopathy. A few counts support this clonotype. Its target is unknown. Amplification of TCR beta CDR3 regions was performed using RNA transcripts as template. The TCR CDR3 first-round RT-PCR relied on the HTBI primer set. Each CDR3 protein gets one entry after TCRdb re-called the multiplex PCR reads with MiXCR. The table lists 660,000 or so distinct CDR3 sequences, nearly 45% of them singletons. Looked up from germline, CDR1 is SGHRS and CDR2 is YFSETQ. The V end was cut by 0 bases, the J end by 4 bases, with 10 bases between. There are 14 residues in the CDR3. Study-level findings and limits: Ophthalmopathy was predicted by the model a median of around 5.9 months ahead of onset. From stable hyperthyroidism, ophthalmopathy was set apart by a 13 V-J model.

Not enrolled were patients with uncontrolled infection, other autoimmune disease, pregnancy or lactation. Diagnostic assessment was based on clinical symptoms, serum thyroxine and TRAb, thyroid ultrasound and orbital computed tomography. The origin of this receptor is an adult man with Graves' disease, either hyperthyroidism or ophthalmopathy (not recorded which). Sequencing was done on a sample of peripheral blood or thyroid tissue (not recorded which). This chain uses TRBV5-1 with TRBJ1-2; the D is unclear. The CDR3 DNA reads TGCGCCAGCAGCTTGGCCCGTGGCACCTATGGCTACACCTTC. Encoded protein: CASSLARGTYGYTF.